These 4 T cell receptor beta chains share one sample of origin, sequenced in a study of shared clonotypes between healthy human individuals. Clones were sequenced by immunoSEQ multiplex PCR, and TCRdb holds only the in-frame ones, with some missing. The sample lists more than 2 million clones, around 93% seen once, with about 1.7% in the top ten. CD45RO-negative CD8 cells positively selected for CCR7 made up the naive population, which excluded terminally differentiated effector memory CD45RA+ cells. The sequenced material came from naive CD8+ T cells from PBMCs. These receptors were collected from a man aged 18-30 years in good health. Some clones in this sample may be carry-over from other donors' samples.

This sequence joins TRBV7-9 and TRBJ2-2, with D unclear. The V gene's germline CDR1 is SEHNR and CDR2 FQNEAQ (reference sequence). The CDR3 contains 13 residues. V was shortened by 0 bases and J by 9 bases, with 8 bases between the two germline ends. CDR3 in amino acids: CASSLAGGRELFF. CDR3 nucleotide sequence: TGTGCCAGCAGCTTAGCCGGCGGCAGGGAGCTGTTTTTT.

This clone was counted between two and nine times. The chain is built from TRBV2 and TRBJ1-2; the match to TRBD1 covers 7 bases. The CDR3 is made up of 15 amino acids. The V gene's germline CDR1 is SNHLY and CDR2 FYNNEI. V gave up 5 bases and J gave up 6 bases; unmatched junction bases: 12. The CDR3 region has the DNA TGTGCCAGCAGTCCCCACGGGACAGCTCGGGATGGCTACACCTTC. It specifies CASSPHGTARDGYTF.

The DNA of the CDR3 is TGTGCCAGCAGTGGACGGCTCCCGGGACAGGGGGAGACCCAGTACTTC. Its translation: CASSGRLPGQGETQYF. The rearrangement uses TRBV25-1 and TRBJ2-5; TRBD1 matches at 10 bases. The V gene's germline CDR1 is MGHDK and CDR2 SYGVNS. The CDR3 runs 16 residues. The trim removed 4 bases at V and 5 bases at J, leaving 10 bases unmatched.

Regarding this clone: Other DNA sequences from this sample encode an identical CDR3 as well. CDR3 region: CASSVGGLEADTQYF. CDR3 sequence (DNA): TGTGCCAGCAGCGTCGGAGGACTAGAGGCAGATACGCAGTATTTT. The chain recombines TRBV9 with TRBJ2-3, with 7 bases that match TRBD2. Trimming cost V 2 bases and J 4 bases; bases outside gene matches: 7. Germline CDR1 reads SGDLS; CDR2 reads YYNGEE. The CDR3 is 15 amino acids.